Reported below is one T cell receptor beta chain. Its antigen is not identified. TRB amplification used roughly 250 ng of peripheral blood genomic DNA. CDR3 length: 18 residues. Germline assignment: CDR1 LNHNV and CDR2 YYDKDF (reference sequence). TRB rearrangements were amplified by touch-down multiplex PCR with mixed TRB-A/B primers. TCRdb reprocessed the multiplex PCR reads and reports one entry per CDR3 protein, with no DNA. The sample shows about 6,000 distinct CDR3 sequences, and 19% sits with its ten largest clones. This record belongs to a study of T cell clusters in autoimmune cytopenias. Looking at the study overall: Per sample, median TRB depth was roughly 56,000 reads, yielding a median 2,350 distinct clonotypes.

General study points: TRB repertoire shifts in secondary cytopenia and chronic lymphocytic leukemia mostly reflected lymphoma, not autoimmunity. Compared with active autoimmune hepatitis patients, healthy donors showed about 2.7-fold more exclusive TRB clusters. Primary autoimmune cytopenia patients appeared to lack physiological T cell clusters present in healthy donors.

The sample comprised peripheral blood. The clonotype was recovered from a human donor with an autoimmune cytopenia or autoimmune hepatitis (not recorded which). J is TRBJ2-2 and V is TRBV15; absent DNA, TCRdb's TRBD2 call cannot be checked. The CDR3 reads CATSFGTSGGPGAGELFF.